This T cell receptor (beta chain) is from a study of blood T cell repertoires in COVID-19. Sequenced by immunoSEQ multiplex PCR; TCRdb stores in-frame clones only, minus some. The sample has about 94,000 clones, around 75% seen once. V was trimmed by 4 bases and J by 6 bases, leaving 12 bases between them. The length of the CDR3 is 13 residues. In germline, CDR1 is SEHNR, CDR2 FQNEAQ (reference sequence). Within the sample, this clone is medium-sized. The chain is built from TRBV7-9 and TRBJ2-5, with D maybe TRBD2 (7 bases). The sequenced sample was peripheral blood. This TCR came from a man in his sixties or seventies with COVID-19, enrolled during active disease. The CDR3 loop is CASSWSGGQTQYF. In DNA, the CDR3 is TGTGCCAGCAGCTGGTCCGGGGGGCAGACCCAGTACTTC. Complete variable domain (other parts from reference TRBV7-9 and TRBJ2-5): DTGVSQNPRHKITKRGQNVTFRCDPISEHNRLYWYRQTLGQGPEFLTYFQNEAQLEKSRLLSDRFSAERPKGSFSTLEIQRTEQGDSAMYLCASSWSGGQTQYFGPGTRLLVL.